The T cell receptor (beta chain) described here comes from a study of cytomegalovirus exposure and HLA in healthy donors. Researchers ran the PCR with 60 Vbeta and 13 Jbeta primers. The protocol was immunoSEQ multiplex PCR, while the TCRdb copy is restricted to in-frame clones and leaves out a portion. The data contain 150,000 to 200,000 clones, around 78% of them singletons. Germline CDR1 is SQVTM and CDR2 is ANQGSEA. The V end lost 7 bases, the J end lost 5 bases, and 17 bases lay between the germline ends. The length of the CDR3 is 13 residues. The source of this sequence is a woman in her 40s in good health and CMV-seronegative. The sequenced sample was PBMCs. The V call is TRBV29-1, the J call TRBJ2-5; D is perhaps TRBD2 (6 bases). The CDR3 region is CSAIGSELETQYF. The CDR3 DNA sequence: TGCAGCGCCATCGGGAGCGAACTGGAGACCCAGTACTTC.